A single sample gave rise to the 18 T cell receptor beta chains below, sequenced in a study of cytomegalovirus exposure and HLA in healthy donors (dated 2017 in TCRdb). Library preparation employed the immunoSEQ multiplex PCR assay. For the multiplex PCR, a mixture combining 60 forward primers for TCR Vbeta segments and 13 reverse primers for TCR Jbeta segments was used. The immuneACCESS repertoire file appears here via TCRdb, limited to in-frame rearrangements. These files lack a portion of the clones; in checked studies, under half of the deficit traces to unresolved V genes, and the cause of the others is not known. This sample holds around 130,000 clones; about 82% were observed only once. Over 1% of the sample is taken by the ten largest. The source material was PBMCs. These receptors all come from a boy aged 10-17 years in good health and CMV-seronegative.

This clone was counted a single time. The V gene is TRBV7-6, the J gene TRBJ2-3; TRBD2 matches 8 bases. With 5 bases clipped from V and 0 bases from J, the junction kept 7 bases outside the gene matches. CDR1 SGHVS and CDR2 FNYEAQ come from the germline V gene. CDR3 length: 16 amino acids. The CDR3 sequence: CASSPPAGGSTDTQYF. The CDR3 coding sequence is TGTGCCAGCAGCCCCCCGGCGGGGGGCAGCACAGATACGCAGTATTTT.

The genes are TRBV5-6 and TRBJ2-1; D may be TRBD2 (6 bases). The CDR3 consists of 16 residues. Germline CDR1 reads SGHDT; CDR2 reads YYEEEE. Between the trimmed V and J ends, which lost 3 bases and 0 bases, there was a span of 13 bases. In nucleotides, the CDR3 is TGTGCCAGCAGCTGGGGGGACGAGAGCTCCTACAATGAGCAGTTCTTC. Its translation is CASSWGDESSYNEQFF.

The gene calls are TRBV4-1 and TRBJ2-5, with TRBD1 matching 8 bases. The CDR3 has 13 residues. Germline V gene lookup returns CDR1 MGHRA and CDR2 YSYEKL. V lost 4 bases, J lost 3 bases, and 1 base stayed unmatched. The CDR3 DNA reads TGCGCCAGCAGCCGGGGACAGGAAGAGACCCAGTACTTC. As protein: CASSRGQEETQYF.

This clone has only a few counts. CDR3 sequence: CASSSPPDRGTEAFF. The CDR3 DNA sequence: TGTGCCAGCAGTTCTCCCCCGGACAGGGGGACTGAAGCTTTCTTT. The rearrangement uses TRBV25-1 and TRBJ1-1, with TRBD1 matching over 10 bases. Trimming took 5 bases from V and 5 from J; bases not matched to a gene: 8. Germline CDR1 reads MGHDK; CDR2 reads SYGVNS. There are 15 residues in the CDR3.

Worth noting for this clone: The same CDR3 can be traced to other DNA sequences in this sample. The chain joins TRBV30 to TRBJ2-5, with D maybe TRBD2 (5 bases). With 0 bases removed from V and 5 bases from J, the gap between germline ends came to 7 bases. CDR3 length: 12 residues. CDR1 and CDR2 from the germline V gene are GTSNPN and SVGIG (reference sequence). CDR3 DNA sequence: TGTGCCTGGAGTGTAACGGGGGAGACCCAGTACTTC. Amino acid sequence: CAWSVTGETQYF.

The genes are TRBV7-8 and TRBJ2-7; 7 bases agree with TRBD1. The V segment lost 0 bases and the J segment 7 bases; nucleotides outside the gene matches: 6. This CDR3 region has 14 residues. Germline-derived CDR1 and CDR2 are SGHVS and FQNEAQ. CDR3 coding DNA: TGTGCCAGCAGCTTAGCCCCTCAACAGGGGGAGCAGTACTTC. Its protein is CASSLAPQQGEQYF. The variable domain in full, completed from reference TRBV7-8 and TRBJ2-7, reads GAGVSQSPRYKVAKRGQDVALRCDPISGHVSLFWYQQALGQGPEFLTYFQNEAQLDKSGLPSDRFFAERPEGSVSTLKIQRTQQEDSAVYLCASSLAPQQGEQYFGPGTRLTVT.

The J gene is TRBJ1-2, the V gene TRBV19, with D unresolved. CDR3 length: 14 residues. Germline V CDR1 and CDR2: LNHDA, SQIVND (reference sequence). V lost 7 bases to trimming and J lost 4 bases, with 16 bases between them. The CDR3 reads CASIQDSVSYGYTF. The CDR3 DNA follows: TGTGCCAGTATTCAGGACTCGGTCTCCTATGGCTACACCTTC.

This rearrangement joins TRBV5-4 to TRBJ1-1; 8 bases are a match to TRBD1. This CDR3 is built from 12 residues. Germline CDR1 reads SGHNT; CDR2 reads YYREEE (reference sequence). Losses at the gene ends were 4 bases for V and 11 bases for J; bases not matched to a gene: 7. The CDR3 sequence is CASSVDRGSAFF. DNA of the CDR3: TGTGCCAGCAGCGTTGACAGGGGAAGTGCTTTCTTT.

The chain carries TRBV4-3 and TRBJ1-2; 8 bases match TRBD1. The V segment lost 0 bases and the J segment 8 bases; nucleotides outside the gene matches: 8. This CDR3 comprises 15 residues. The V gene's germline CDR1 is LGHNA and CDR2 YSLEER. CDR3 bases: TGCGCCAGCAGCCAAGAGGGGGGCAGGGGGCTAGGCTACACCTTC. Translated: CASSQEGGRGLGYTF.

The chain uses TRBV27 and TRBJ2-7, with 9 bases aligning to TRBD1. Trimming at V came to 6 bases and at J to 4 bases, leaving 13 bases not matched to a gene. CDR3 size: 16 residues. CDR1 is MNHEY and CDR2 is SMNVEV in the germline V gene (reference sequence). The CDR3 is CASSIIAGTGMYEQYF. The CDR3 coding sequence is TGTGCCAGCAGCATTATCGCCGGGACAGGGATGTACGAGCAGTACTTC.

J is TRBJ1-5 and V is TRBV19; TRBD1 might be the D (6 bases). The germline gives CDR1 LNHDA, CDR2 SQIVND (reference sequence). The CDR3 totals 15 residues. The germline V and J ends were trimmed by 7 bases and 1 base, with 14 bases remaining between them. The CDR3 DNA follows: TGTGCCAGTACCAACACAGGGTACAGCAATCAGCCCCAGCATTTT. This sequence encodes CASTNTGYSNQPQHF. Full variable domain (outside the CDR3, taken from reference TRBV19 and TRBJ1-5): DGGITQSPKYLFRKEGQNVTLSCEQNLNHDAMYWYRQDPGQGLRLIYYSQIVNDFQKGDIAEGYSVSREKKESFPLTVTSAQKNPTAFYLCASTNTGYSNQPQHFGDGTRLSIL.

The rearrangement uses TRBV2 and TRBJ2-1; tentative D call: TRBD2 (6 bases). Trimming removed 2 bases at V and 2 bases at J, with 10 bases between. CDR3 length equals 15 residues. The germline V gene has CDR1 SNHLY and CDR2 FYNNEI. CDR3 region: CASSERRGTYNEQFF. The CDR3 DNA reads as TGTGCCAGCAGTGAAAGACGGGGGACCTACAATGAGCAGTTCTTC.

This clone came up a few times. This chain joins TRBV5-4 and TRBJ2-5, with D perhaps TRBD1 (6 bases). V dropped 0 bases and J dropped 2 bases, with 11 bases sitting between them. The CDR3 covers 15 residues. The germline gives CDR1 SGHNT, CDR2 YYREEE (reference sequence). This CDR3 is CASSLAGALQETQYF. CDR3 DNA: TGTGCCAGCAGCTTGGCAGGGGCGTTGCAAGAGACCCAGTACTTC.

This chain joins TRBV6-5 and TRBJ1-1, with D unresolved. The CDR3 loop spans 15 amino acids. Trimming took 2 bases from V and 3 from J, leaving 13 bases between them. Germline V CDR1 and CDR2: MNHEY, SVGAGI. CDR3 region: CASSYLLGRYTEAFF. The CDR3 DNA is TGTGCCAGCAGTTACCTATTAGGCAGGTACACTGAAGCTTTCTTT.

This sequence joins TRBV2 and TRBJ2-5; a possible D gene is TRBD2 (5 bases). Germline assignment: CDR1 SNHLY and CDR2 FYNNEI. Deletions cut 1 base from V and 2 bases from J, with 8 bases between. The CDR3 runs to 14 residues. The DNA of the CDR3 is TGTGCCAGCAGTGAAGGGAGGATTCAAGAGACCCAGTACTTC. Translating it yields CASSEGRIQETQYF.

The V and J genes are TRBV27 and TRBJ2-4, with TRBD1 matching 7 bases. Unmatched junction bases numbered 17, after V lost 5 bases and J lost 10 bases. Germline V gene data show CDR1 as MNHEY and CDR2 as SMNVEV (reference sequence). CDR3 length: 16 residues. The CDR3 nucleotides read TGTGCCAGCAGTCCCTACAGGGGTGGGGAAAAATGGATTCAGTACTTC. Protein sequence: CASSPYRGGEKWIQYF.

This chain uses TRBV5-6 with TRBJ2-1, with D unclear. The germline V gene has CDR1 SGHDT and CDR2 YYEEEE. Trimming took 3 bases from V and 0 from J, leaving 10 bases between them. The CDR3 spans 15 residues. The CDR3 region is CASSWAGSSYNEQFF. CDR3 bases: TGTGCCAGCAGCTGGGCAGGCAGCTCCTACAATGAGCAGTTCTTC.

The V gene is TRBV5-6, the J gene TRBJ2-7; 8 positions agree with TRBD2. Germline V gene sequence: CDR1 SGHDT, CDR2 YYEEEE. The CDR3 loop spans 16 amino acids. The trim removed 0 bases at V and 1 base at J, leaving 6 bases unmatched. The CDR3 loop is CASSLGTTSGSYEQYF. CDR3 nucleotide sequence: TGTGCCAGCAGCTTGGGCACCACTAGCGGTTCCTACGAGCAGTACTTC.